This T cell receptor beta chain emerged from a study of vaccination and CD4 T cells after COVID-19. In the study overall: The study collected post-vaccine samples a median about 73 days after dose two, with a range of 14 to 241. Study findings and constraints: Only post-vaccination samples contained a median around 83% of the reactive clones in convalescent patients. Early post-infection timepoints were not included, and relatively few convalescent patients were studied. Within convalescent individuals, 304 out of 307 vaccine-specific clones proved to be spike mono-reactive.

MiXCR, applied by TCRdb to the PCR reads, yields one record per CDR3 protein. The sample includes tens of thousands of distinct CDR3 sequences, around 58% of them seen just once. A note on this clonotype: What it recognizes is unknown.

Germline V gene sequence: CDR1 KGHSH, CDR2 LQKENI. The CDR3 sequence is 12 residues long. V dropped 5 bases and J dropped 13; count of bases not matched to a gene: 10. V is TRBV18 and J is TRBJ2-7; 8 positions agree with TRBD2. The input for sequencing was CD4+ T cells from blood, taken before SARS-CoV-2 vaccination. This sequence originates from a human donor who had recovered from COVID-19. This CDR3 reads CASSTGGEAPYF. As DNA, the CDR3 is TGTGCCAGCTCAACCGGGGGGGAGGCCCCCTACTTC.